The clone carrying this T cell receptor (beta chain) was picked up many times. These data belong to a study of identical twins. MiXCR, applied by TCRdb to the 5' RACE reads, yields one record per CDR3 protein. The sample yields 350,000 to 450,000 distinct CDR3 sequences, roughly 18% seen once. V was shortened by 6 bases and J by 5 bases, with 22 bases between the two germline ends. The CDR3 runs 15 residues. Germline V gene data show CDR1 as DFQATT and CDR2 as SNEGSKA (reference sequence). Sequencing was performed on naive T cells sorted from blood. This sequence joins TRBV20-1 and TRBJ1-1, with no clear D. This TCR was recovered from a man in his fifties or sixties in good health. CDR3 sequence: CSATDRRTGKTEAFF. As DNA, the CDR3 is TGCAGTGCCACTGACCGTAGGACGGGGAAGACTGAAGCTTTCTTT.